This entry is about one TCR beta chain. V dropped 4 bases and J dropped 7 bases, with 9 bases sitting between them. This CDR3 is built from 11 residues. Germline CDR1 SGHDT, CDR2 YYEEEE. TCRdb's copy holds only in-frame clones and misses some; the assay was immunoSEQ multiplex PCR. Here the sample spans roughly 120,000 clones, about 94% being singletons. This sample is drawn from a study of T cell responses to AZD1222 COVID-19 vaccine. Specimen: peripheral blood, collected 28 days after the second AZD1222 dose. The origin of this receptor is an adult who received the AZD1222 COVID-19 vaccine. This chain uses TRBV5-6 with TRBJ2-7; D not resolved. DNA for the CDR3: TGTGCCAGCAGCATGTCGTTGGAGCAGTACTTC. Translation: CASSMSLEQYF.